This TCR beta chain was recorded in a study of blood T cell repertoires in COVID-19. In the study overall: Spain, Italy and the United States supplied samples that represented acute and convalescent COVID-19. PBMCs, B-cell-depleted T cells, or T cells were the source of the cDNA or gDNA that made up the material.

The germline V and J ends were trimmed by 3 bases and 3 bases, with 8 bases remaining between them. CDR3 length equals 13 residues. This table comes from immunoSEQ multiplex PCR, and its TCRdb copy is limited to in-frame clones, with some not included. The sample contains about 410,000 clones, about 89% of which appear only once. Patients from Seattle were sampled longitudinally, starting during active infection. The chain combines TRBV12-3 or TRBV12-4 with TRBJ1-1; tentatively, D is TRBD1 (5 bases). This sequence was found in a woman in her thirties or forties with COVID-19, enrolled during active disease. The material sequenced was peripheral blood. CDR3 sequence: CASSLSGHTEAFF. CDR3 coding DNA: TGTGCCAGCAGTTTGTCAGGGCACACTGAAGCTTTCTTT.